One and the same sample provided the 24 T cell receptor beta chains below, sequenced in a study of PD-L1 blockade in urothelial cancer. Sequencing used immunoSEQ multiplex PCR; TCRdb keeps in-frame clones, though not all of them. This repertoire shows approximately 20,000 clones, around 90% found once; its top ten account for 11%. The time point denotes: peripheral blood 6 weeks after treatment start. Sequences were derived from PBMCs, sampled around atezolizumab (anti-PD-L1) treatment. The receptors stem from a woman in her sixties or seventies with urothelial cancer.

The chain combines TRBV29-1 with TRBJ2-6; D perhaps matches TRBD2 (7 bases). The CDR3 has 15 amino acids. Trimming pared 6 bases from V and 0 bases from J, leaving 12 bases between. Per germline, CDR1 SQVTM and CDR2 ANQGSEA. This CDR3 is CSVGGQGSGANVLTF. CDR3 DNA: TGCAGCGTGGGGGGGCAGGGCTCTGGGGCCAACGTCCTGACTTTC.

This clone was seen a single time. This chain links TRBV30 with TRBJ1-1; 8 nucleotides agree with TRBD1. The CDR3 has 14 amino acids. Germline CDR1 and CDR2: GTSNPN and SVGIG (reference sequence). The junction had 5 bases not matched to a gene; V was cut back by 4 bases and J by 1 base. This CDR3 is CAWKPTGANTEAFF. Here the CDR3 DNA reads TGTGCCTGGAAACCGACAGGGGCGAACACTGAAGCTTTCTTT.

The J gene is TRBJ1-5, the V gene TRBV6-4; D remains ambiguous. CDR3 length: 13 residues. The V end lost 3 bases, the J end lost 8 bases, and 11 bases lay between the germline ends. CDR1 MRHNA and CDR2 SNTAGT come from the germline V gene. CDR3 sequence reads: CASSEEGGEPQHF. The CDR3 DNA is TGTGCCAGCAGTGAGGAGGGCGGGGAGCCCCAGCATTTT.

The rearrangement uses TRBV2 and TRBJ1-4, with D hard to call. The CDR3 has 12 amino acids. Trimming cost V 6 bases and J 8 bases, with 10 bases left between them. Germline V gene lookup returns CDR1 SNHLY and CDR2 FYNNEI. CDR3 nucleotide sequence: TGTGCCAGCAGGGCGCCGGGGGAAAAACTGTTTTTT. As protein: CASRAPGEKLFF.

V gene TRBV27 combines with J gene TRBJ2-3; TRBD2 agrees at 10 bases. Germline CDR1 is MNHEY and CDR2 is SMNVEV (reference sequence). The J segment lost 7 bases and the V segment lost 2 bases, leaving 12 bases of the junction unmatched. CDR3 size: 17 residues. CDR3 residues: CASSLMVGAGGPHTQYF. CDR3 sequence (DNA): TGTGCCAGCAGTTTAATGGTTGGAGCGGGGGGGCCCCATACGCAGTATTTT.

For the CDR3, the DNA is TGTGCCAGCAGCCAACCAGGTCCCGAGCAGTACTTC. The encoded protein is CASSQPGPEQYF. The chain uses TRBV7-9 and TRBJ2-7, with no clear D. This CDR3 contains 12 residues. V gave up 5 bases and J gave up 6 bases, with 11 bases separating them. CDR1 and CDR2 (germline): SEHNR, FQNEAQ (reference sequence).

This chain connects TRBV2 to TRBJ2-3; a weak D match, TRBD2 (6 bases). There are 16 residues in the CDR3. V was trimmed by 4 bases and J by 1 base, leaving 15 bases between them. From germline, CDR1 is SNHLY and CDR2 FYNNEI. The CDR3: CASSAGSGEGTDTQYF. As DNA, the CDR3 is TGTGCCAGCAGTGCGGGTAGCGGAGAAGGCACAGATACGCAGTATTTT.

The CDR3 DNA sequence: TGTGCCAGCAGTCTCGTCGGGACAGGCAATCAGCCCCAGCATTTT. Translating it yields CASSLVGTGNQPQHF. V is TRBV5-5 and J is TRBJ1-5, with 7 bases lining up with TRBD1. Germline V lookup: CDR1 SGHKS, CDR2 YYEKEE (reference sequence). There are 15 residues in the CDR3. V dropped 5 bases and J dropped 2; count of bases not matched to a gene: 7.

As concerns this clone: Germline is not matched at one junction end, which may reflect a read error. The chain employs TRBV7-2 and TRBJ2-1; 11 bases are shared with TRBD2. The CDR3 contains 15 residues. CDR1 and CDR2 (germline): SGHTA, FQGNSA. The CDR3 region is CASSLAGGLYNEQFF. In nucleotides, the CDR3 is TGTGCCAGCAGTTTAGCGGGGGGGCTCTACAATGAGCAGTTCTTC.

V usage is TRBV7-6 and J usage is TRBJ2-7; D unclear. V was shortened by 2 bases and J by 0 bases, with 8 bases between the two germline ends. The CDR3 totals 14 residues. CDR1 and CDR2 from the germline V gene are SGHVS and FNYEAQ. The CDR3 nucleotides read TGTGCCAGCAGCTTAAATGAGGTCTCCTACGAGCAGTACTTC. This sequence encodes CASSLNEVSYEQYF.

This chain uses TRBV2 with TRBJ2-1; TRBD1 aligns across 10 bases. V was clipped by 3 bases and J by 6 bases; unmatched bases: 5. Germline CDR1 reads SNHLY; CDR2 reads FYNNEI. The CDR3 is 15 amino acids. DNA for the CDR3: TGTGCCAGCAGTGAGGGGACAGGGGTTAGCAATGAGCAGTTCTTC. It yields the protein CASSEGTGVSNEQFF. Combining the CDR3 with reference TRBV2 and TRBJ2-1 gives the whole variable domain EPEVTQTPSHQVTQMGQEVILRCVPISNHLYFYWYRQILGQKVEFLVSFYNNEISEKSEIFDDQFSVERPDGSNFTLKIRSTKLEDSAMYFCASSEGTGVSNEQFFGPGTRLTVL.

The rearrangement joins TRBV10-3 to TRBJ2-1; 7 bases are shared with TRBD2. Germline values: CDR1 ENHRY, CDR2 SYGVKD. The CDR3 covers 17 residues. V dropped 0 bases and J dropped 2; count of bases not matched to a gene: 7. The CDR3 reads CAISESIGGVTYNEQFF. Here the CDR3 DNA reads TGTGCCATCAGTGAGTCGATTGGGGGGGTTACCTACAATGAGCAGTTCTTC.

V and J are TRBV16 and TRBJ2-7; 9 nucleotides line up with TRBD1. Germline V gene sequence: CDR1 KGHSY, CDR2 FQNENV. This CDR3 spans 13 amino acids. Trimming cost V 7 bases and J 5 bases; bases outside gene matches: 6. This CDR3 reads CASNLDRGDEQYF. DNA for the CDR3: TGTGCCAGCAACCTGGACAGGGGAGACGAGCAGTACTTC.

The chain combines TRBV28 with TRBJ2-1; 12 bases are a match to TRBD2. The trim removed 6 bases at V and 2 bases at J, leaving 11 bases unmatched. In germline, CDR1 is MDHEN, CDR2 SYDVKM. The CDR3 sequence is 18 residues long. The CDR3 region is CASRKGLAGSAPYNEQFF. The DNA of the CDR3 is TGTGCCAGCAGGAAGGGACTAGCGGGTTCGGCACCCTACAATGAGCAGTTCTTC.

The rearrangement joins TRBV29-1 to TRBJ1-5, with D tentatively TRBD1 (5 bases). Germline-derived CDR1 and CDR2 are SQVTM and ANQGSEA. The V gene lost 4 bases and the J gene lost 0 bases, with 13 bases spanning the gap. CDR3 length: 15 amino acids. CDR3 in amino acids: CSVALTAGSNQPQHF. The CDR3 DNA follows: TGCAGCGTTGCATTGACAGCCGGTAGCAATCAGCCCCAGCATTTT.

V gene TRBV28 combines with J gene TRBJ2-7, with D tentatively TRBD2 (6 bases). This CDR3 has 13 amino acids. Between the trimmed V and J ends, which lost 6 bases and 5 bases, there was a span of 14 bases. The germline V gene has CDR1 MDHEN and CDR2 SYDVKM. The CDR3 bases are TGTGCCAGCAGATGGAGGGGTTGGGACGAGCAGTACTTC. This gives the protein CASRWRGWDEQYF.

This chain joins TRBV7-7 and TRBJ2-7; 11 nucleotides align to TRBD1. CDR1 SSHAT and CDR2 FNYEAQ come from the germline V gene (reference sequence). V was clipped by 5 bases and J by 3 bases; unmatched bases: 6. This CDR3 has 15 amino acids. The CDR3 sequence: CASSQGQGGNYEQYF. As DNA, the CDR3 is TGTGCCAGCAGCCAGGGACAGGGGGGAAACTACGAGCAGTACTTC.

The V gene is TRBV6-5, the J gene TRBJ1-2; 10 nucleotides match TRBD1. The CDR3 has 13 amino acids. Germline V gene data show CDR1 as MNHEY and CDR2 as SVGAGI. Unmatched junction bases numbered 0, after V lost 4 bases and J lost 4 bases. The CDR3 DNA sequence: TGTGCCAGCAGTTGGACAGGGGGCTATGGCTACACCTTC. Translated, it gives CASSWTGGYGYTF.

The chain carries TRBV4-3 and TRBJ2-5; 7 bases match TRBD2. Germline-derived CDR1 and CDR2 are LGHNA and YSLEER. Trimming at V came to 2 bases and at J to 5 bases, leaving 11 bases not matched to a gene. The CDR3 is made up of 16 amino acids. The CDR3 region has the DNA TGCGCCAGCAGCCAACTGACTAGCAGTTTCCGGGAGACCCAGTACTTC. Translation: CASSQLTSSFRETQYF.

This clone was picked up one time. CDR3 region: CASSLAVGYNEQFF. The CDR3 region has the DNA TGTGCCAGCAGCTTAGCAGTCGGTTACAATGAGCAGTTCTTC. This chain joins TRBV7-2 and TRBJ2-1, with unresolved D. Per germline, CDR1 SGHTA and CDR2 FQGNSA. This CDR3 contains 14 residues. Trimming stripped 0 bases from V and 4 bases from J, with 7 bases between.

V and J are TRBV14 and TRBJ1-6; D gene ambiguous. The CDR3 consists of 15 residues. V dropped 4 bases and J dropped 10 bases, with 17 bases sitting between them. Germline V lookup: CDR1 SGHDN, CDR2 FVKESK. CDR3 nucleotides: TGTGCCAGCAGCCGTACTTCGCCGGGGAGCTCACCCCTCCACTTT. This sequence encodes CASSRTSPGSSPLHF.

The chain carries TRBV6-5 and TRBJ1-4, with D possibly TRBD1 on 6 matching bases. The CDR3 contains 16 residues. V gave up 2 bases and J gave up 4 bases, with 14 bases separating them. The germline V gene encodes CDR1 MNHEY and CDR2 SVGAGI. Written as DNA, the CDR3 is TGTGCCAGCAGTTACCGGCAGGGGTCTATTAATGAAAAACTGTTTTTT. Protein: CASSYRQGSINEKLFF.

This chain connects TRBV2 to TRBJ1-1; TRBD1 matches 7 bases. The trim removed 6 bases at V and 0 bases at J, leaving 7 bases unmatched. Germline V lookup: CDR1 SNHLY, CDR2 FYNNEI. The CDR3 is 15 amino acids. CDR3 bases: TGTGCCAGCAGATTTAGTGGACAGGTGAACACTGAAGCTTTCTTT. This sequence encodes CASRFSGQVNTEAFF.

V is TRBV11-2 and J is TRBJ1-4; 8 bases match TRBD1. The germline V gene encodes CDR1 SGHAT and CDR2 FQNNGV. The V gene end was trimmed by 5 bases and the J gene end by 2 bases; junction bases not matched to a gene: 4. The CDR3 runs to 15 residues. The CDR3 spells CASSPRQGTNEKLFF. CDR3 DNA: TGTGCCAGCAGCCCGCGACAGGGGACTAATGAAAAACTGTTTTTT.